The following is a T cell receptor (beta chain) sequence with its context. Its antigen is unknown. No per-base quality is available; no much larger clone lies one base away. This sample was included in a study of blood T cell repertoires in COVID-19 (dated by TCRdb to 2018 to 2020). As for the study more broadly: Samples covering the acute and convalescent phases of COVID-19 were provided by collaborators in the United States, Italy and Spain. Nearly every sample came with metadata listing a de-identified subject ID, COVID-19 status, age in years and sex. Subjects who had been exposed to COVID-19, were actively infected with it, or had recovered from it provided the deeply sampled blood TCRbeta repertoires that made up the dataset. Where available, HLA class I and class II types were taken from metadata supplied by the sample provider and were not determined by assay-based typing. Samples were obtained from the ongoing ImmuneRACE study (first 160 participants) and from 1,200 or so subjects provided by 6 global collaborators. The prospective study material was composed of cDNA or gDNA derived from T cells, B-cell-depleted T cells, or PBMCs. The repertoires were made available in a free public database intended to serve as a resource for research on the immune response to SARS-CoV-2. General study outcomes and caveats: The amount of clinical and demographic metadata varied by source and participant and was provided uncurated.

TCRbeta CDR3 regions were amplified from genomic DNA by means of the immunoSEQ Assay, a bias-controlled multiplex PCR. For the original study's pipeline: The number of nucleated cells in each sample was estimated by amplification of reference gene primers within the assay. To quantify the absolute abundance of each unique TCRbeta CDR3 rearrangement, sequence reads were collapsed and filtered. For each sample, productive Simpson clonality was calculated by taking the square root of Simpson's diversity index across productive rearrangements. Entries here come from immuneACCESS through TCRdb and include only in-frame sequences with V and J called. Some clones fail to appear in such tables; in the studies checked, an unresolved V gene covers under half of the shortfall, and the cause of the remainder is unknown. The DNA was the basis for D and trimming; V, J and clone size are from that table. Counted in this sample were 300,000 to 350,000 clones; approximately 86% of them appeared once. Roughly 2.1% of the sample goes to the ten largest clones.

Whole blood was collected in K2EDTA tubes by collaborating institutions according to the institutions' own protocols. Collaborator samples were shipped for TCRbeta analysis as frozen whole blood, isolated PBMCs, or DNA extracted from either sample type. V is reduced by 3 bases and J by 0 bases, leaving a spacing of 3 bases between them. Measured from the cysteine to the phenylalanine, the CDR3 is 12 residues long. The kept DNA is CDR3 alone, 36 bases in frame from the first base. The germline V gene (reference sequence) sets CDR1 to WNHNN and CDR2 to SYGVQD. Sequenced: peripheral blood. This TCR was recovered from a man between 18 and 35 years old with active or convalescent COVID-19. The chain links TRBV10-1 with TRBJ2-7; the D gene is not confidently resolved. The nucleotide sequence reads TGCGCCAGCAGTGACAACTCCTACGAGCAGTACTTC. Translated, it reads CASSDNSYEQYF.